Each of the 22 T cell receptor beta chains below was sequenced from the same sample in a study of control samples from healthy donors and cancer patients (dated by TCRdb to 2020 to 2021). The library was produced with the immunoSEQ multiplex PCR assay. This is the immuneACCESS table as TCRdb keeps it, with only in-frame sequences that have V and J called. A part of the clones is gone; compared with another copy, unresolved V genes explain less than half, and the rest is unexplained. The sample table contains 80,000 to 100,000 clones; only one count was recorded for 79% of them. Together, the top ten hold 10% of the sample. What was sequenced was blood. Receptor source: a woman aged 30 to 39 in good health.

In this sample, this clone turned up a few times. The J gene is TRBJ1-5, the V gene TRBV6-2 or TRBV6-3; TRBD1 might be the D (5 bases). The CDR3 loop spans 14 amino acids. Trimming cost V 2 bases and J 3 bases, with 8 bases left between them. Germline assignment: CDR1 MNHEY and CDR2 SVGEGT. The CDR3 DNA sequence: TGTGCCAGCAGTTACGAAGGGGCCAATCAGCCCCAGCATTTT. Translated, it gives CASSYEGANQPQHF.

The CDR3 sequence is CPNPEAGFSYEQYF. The DNA for the CDR3 is TGTCCAAACCCTGAAGCGGGATTCTCCTACGAGCAGTACTTC. This chain uses TRBV14 with TRBJ2-7; TRBD2 agrees at 7 bases. This CDR3 is built from 14 residues. Germline lookup yields CDR1 SGHDN and CDR2 FVKESK. Complete variable domain (other parts from reference TRBV14 and TRBJ2-7): EAGVTQFPSHSVIEKGQTVTLRCDPISGHDNLYWYRRVMGKEIKFLLHFVKESKQDESGMPNNRFLAERTGGTYSTLKVQPAELEDSGVYFCPNPEAGFSYEQYFGPGTRLTVT.

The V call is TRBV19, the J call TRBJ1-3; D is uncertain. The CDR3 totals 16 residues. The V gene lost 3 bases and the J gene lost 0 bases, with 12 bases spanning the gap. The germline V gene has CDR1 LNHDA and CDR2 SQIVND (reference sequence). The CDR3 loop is CASSIGTRPSGNTIYF. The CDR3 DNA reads TGTGCCAGTAGTATCGGTACCCGACCCTCTGGAAACACCATATATTTT.

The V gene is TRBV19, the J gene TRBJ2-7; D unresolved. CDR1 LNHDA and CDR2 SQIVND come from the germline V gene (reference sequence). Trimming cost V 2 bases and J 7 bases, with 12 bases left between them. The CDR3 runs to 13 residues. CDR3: CASSIWAEGEQYF. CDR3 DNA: TGTGCCAGTAGTATATGGGCAGAAGGGGAGCAGTACTTC. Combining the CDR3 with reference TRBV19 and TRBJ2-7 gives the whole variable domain DGGITQSPKYLFRKEGQNVTLSCEQNLNHDAMYWYRQDPGQGLRLIYYSQIVNDFQKGDIAEGYSVSREKKESFPLTVTSAQKNPTAFYLCASSIWAEGEQYFGPGTRLTVT.

The CDR3 loop is CASSQGGGTNYGYTF. CDR3 coding DNA: TGCGCCAGCAGCCAAGGTGGAGGAACTAACTATGGCTACACCTTC. The chain joins TRBV4-1 to TRBJ1-2, with D uncertain. V dropped 1 base and J dropped 0 bases, with 9 bases sitting between them. The CDR3 spans 15 residues. Germline CDR1 and CDR2: MGHRA and YSYEKL.

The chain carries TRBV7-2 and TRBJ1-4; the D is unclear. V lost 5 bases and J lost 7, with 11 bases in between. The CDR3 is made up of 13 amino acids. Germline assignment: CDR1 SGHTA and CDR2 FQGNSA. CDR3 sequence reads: CASSPRTVEKLFF. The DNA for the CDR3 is TGTGCCAGCAGCCCCAGGACGGTTGAAAAACTGTTTTTT.

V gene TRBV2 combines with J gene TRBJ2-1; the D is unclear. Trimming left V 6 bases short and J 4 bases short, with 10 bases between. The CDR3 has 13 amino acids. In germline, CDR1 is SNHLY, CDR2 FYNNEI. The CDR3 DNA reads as TGTGCCAGCAGCGCCGCTGATTACAATGAGCAGTTCTTC. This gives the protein CASSAADYNEQFF.

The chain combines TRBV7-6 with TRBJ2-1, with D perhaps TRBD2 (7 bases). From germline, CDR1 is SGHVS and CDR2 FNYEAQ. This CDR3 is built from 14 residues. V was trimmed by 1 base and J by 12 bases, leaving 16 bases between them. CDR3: CASSLGGGLRGQFF. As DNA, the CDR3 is TGTGCCAGCAGCTTAGGGGGGGGCCTACGCGGGCAGTTCTTC.

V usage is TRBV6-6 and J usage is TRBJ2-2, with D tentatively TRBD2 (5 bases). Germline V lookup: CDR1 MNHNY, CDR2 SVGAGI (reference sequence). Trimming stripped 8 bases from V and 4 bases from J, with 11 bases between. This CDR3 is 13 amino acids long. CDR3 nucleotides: TGTGCCAGCCTATGGGGAGCCACCGGGGAGCTGTTTTTT. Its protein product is CASLWGATGELFF.

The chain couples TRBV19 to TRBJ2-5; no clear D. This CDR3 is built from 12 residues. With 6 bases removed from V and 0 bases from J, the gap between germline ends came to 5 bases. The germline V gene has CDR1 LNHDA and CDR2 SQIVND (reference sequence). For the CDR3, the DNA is TGTGCCAGTAGCGTGAACCAAGAGACCCAGTACTTC. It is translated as CASSVNQETQYF.

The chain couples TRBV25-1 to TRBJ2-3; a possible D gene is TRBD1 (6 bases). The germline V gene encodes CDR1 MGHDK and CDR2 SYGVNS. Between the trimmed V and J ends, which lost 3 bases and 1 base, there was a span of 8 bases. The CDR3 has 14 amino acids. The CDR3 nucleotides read TGTGCCAGCAGTGAGGGACACCGCACAGATACGCAGTATTTT. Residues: CASSEGHRTDTQYF.

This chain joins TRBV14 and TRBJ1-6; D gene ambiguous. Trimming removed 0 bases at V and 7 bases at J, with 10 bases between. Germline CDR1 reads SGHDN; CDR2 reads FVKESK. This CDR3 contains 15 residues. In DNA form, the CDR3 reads TGTGCCAGCAGCCAAGATCTGACGAGAAATTCACCCCTCCACTTT. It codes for CASSQDLTRNSPLHF.

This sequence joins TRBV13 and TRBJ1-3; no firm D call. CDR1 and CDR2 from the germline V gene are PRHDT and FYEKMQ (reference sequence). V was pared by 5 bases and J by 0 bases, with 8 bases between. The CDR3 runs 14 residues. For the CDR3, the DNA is TGTGCCAGCAGCCCACGAGGCTCTGGAAACACCATATATTTT. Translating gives CASSPRGSGNTIYF.

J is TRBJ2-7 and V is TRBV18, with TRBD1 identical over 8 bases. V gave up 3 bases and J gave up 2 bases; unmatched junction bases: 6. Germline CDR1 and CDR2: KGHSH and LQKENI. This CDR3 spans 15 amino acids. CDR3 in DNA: TGTGCCAGCTCACCCGGGACAGGAGATACCTACGAGCAGTACTTC. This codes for CASSPGTGDTYEQYF.

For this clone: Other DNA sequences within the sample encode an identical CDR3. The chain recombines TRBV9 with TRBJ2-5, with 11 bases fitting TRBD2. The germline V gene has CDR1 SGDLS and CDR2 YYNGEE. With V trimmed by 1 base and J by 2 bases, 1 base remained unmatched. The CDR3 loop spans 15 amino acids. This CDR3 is CASSVSSGGQETQYF. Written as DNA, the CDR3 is TGTGCCAGCAGCGTATCTAGCGGGGGGCAAGAGACCCAGTACTTC.

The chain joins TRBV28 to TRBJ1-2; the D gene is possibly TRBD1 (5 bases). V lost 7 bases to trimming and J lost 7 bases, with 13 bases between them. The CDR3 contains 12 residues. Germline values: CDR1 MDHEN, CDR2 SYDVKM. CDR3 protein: CASTRLGGGYTF. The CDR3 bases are TGTGCCAGCACCCGCTTGGGGGGTGGCTACACCTTC.

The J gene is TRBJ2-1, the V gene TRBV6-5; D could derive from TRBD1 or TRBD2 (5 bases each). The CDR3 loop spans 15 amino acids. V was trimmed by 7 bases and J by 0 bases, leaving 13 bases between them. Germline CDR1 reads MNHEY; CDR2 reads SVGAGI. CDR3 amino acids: CASTGGFGSYNEQFF. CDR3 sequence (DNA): TGTGCCAGCACTGGGGGTTTCGGCTCCTACAATGAGCAGTTCTTC.

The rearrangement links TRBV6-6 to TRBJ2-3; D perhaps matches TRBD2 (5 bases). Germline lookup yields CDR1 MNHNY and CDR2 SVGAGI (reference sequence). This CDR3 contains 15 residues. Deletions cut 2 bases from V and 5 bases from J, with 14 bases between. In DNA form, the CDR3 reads TGTGCCAGCAGTTACGGAGCGGCCTCCCAAGATACGCAGTATTTT. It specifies CASSYGAASQDTQYF.

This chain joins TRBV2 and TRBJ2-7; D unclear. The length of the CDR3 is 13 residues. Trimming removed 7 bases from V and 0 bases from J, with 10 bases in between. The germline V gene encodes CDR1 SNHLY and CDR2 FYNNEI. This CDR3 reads CASTHRNSYEQYF. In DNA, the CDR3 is TGTGCCAGCACTCACCGAAACTCCTACGAGCAGTACTTC.

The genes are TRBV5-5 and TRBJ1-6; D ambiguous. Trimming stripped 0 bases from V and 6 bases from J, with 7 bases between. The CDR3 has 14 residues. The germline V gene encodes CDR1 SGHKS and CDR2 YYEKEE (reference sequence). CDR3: CASSLGGFNSPLHF. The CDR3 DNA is TGTGCCAGCAGCTTGGGAGGTTTTAATTCACCCCTCCACTTT.

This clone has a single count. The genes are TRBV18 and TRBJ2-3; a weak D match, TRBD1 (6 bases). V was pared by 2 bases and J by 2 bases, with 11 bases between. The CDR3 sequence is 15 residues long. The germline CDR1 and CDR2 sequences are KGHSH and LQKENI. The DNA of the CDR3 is TGTGCCAGCTCACCAATGGCAGGGGTCACAGATACGCAGTATTTT. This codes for CASSPMAGVTDTQYF.

The CDR3 sequence is CASSTGTIKDTQYF. CDR3 nucleotides: TGTGCCAGCAGCACCGGGACTATTAAGGATACGCAGTATTTT. The chain combines TRBV5-4 with TRBJ2-3, with 7 bases fitting TRBD2. J lost 6 bases, V lost 4 bases, and 8 bases had no gene match. The V gene's germline CDR1 is SGHNT and CDR2 YYREEE (reference sequence). The CDR3 contains 14 residues.